The rows below give T cell receptor beta chains drawn from one sample of a study of blood T cell repertoires in COVID-19. The data were produced by immunoSEQ multiplex PCR, yet TCRdb's version contains in-frame clones alone and is incomplete. The repertoire consists of around 78,000 clones, with 86% occurring once and the leading ten covering 27%. The sequenced material came from peripheral blood. The receptors come from a man aged 45-65 years with active or convalescent COVID-19. CDR3s leave out the opening cysteine and the closing phenylalanine or tryptophan.

v_gene: TRBV12-5; len: 13; j_gene: TRBJ1-5; CDR3aa: ASGFGQTGYQPQH
v_gene: TRBV9; len: 12; j_gene: TRBJ1-3; CDR3aa: ASSVGGPGSTIY
v_gene: TRBV11-2; len: 15; j_gene: TRBJ1-2; CDR3aa: ASSSDYPTGQDYGYT
v_gene: TRBV18; len: 14; j_gene: TRBJ2-5; CDR3aa: ASSATESPSEETQY
v_gene: TRBV7-2; len: 12; j_gene: TRBJ2-5; CDR3aa: ASSLRTGQETQY
v_gene: TRBV25-1; len: 12; j_gene: TRBJ1-5; CDR3aa: ASSDAVQFEPQH
v_gene: TRBV19; len: 13; j_gene: TRBJ2-5; CDR3aa: ASSTILRGRETQY
v_gene: TRBV9; len: 12; j_gene: TRBJ2-5; CDR3aa: ASSPREVQETQY
v_gene: TRBV10-2; len: 17; j_gene: TRBJ2-1; CDR3aa: ASSEVVSRAGGGYNEQF
v_gene: TRBV28; len: 13; j_gene: TRBJ2-4; CDR3aa: ASHQGPISKNIQY
v_gene: TRBV28; len: 12; j_gene: TRBJ2-7; CDR3aa: ASSSTGFSYEQY
v_gene: TRBV7-9; len: 11; j_gene: TRBJ2-5; CDR3aa: ASSLAGVETQY
v_gene: TRBV30; len: 12; j_gene: TRBJ1-6; CDR3aa: AWSNPQGASPLH
v_gene: TRBV11-3; len: 15; j_gene: TRBJ2-3; CDR3aa: ASSLDPLAEGGDTQY
v_gene: TRBV5-1; len: 13; j_gene: TRBJ2-2; CDR3aa: ASKSSGRDTGELF
v_gene: TRBV2; len: 14; j_gene: TRBJ1-5; CDR3aa: ASRAPGTGSHQPQH
v_gene: TRBV6-5; len: 12; j_gene: TRBJ1-4; CDR3aa: ASRSGRLNEKLF
v_gene: TRBV5-6; len: 15; j_gene: TRBJ1-2; CDR3aa: ASSKSTGGVGNYGYT
v_gene: TRBV5-1; len: 11; j_gene: TRBJ1-6; CDR3aa: ASSLETNSPLH
v_gene: TRBV5-4; len: 12; j_gene: TRBJ1-1; CDR3aa: ASRRTGLNTEAF
v_gene: TRBV19; len: 12; j_gene: TRBJ1-2; CDR3aa: ASSPGTGAYGYT
v_gene: TRBV18; len: 12; j_gene: TRBJ1-1; CDR3aa: ASSPRQGSTEAF
v_gene: TRBV19; len: 13; j_gene: TRBJ1-2; CDR3aa: ASSIEGTGGIGYT
v_gene: TRBV5-1; len: 13; j_gene: TRBJ2-5; CDR3aa: ASSLSLQGSETQY
v_gene: TRBV11-2; len: 16; j_gene: TRBJ2-1; CDR3aa: ASSLEEGGGSSYNEQF
v_gene: TRBV7-2; len: 13; j_gene: TRBJ2-4; CDR3aa: ASSRTERFKNIQY
v_gene: TRBV5-4; len: 11; j_gene: TRBJ1-2; CDR3aa: ASSFDRGRGYT
v_gene: TRBV4-1; len: 15; j_gene: TRBJ1-5; CDR3aa: ASSQEVTDYSNQPQH
v_gene: TRBV28; len: 16; j_gene: TRBJ2-6; CDR3aa: ASSLSSGILSGANVLT
v_gene: TRBV7-8; len: 16; j_gene: TRBJ2-7; CDR3aa: ASSLAGFGSGDQYEQY
v_gene: TRBV4-1; len: 11; j_gene: TRBJ1-6; CDR3aa: ASSQDPNSPLH
v_gene: TRBV7-2; len: 12; j_gene: TRBJ2-7; CDR3aa: ASSTTSGSYEQY
v_gene: TRBV5-1; len: 12; j_gene: TRBJ2-7; CDR3aa: ASRYGGRDYEQY
v_gene: TRBV7-2; len: 11; j_gene: TRBJ1-1; CDR3aa: ASSLGGSTGAF
v_gene: TRBV28; len: 14; j_gene: TRBJ2-5; CDR3aa: ASSPSNPGIQETQY
v_gene: TRBV5-5; len: 11; j_gene: TRBJ2-5; CDR3aa: ASSSSGEETQY
v_gene: TRBV3-1/TRBV3-2; len: 15; j_gene: TRBJ2-5; CDR3aa: ASSQTPKSGREETQY
v_gene: TRBV14; len: 14; j_gene: TRBJ2-1; CDR3aa: ASSPFWTGGYNEQF